This T cell receptor beta chain derives from a study of blood T cell repertoires in COVID-19. Germline V CDR1 and CDR2: MNHEY, SVGEGT. The CDR3 covers 13 residues. V was cut by 0 bases and J by 7 bases, with 6 bases left in between. Repertoires were generated with immunoSEQ multiplex PCR, while TCRdb's copy carries only in-frame clones and drops some. The sample contains tens of thousands of clones, about four fifths of which appear only once. The receptor's source is an elderly man with COVID-19, enrolled during active disease. The J gene is TRBJ1-4, the V gene TRBV6-2 or TRBV6-3, with D perhaps matching TRBD1 (6 bases). The sequenced sample consisted of peripheral blood. The CDR3 region is CASSYSDSEKLFF. The CDR3 DNA follows: TGTGCCAGCAGTTACTCGGACAGTGAAAAACTGTTTTTT.